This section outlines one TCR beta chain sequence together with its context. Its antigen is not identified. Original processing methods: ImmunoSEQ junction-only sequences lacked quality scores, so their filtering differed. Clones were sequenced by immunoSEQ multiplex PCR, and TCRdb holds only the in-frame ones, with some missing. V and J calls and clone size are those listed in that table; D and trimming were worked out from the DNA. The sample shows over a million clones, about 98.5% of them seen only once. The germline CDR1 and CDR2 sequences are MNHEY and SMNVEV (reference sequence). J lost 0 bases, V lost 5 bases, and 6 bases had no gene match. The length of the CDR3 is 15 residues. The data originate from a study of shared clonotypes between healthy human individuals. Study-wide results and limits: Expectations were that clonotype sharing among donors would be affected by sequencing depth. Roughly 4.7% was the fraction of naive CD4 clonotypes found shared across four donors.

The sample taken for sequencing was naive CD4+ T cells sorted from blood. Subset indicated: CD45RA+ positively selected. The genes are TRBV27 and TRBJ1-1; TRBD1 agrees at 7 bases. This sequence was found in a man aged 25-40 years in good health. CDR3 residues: CASSRQTGLNTEAFF. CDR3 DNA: TGTGCCAGCAGTAGACAGACAGGGCTGAACACTGAAGCTTTCTTT.